Given below is one T cell receptor beta chain in context. These data are taken from a study of blood T cell repertoires in COVID-19. Using immunoSEQ multiplex PCR, the repertoire was profiled, and TCRdb retains in-frame clones only, with some absent. The table includes roughly 50,000 clones, more than 75% detected once. The CDR3 loop spans 12 amino acids. Trimming removed 4 bases from V and 15 bases from J, with 16 bases in between. CDR1 SGHDN and CDR2 FVKESK come from the germline V gene. Sequenced sample: peripheral blood. This chain uses TRBV14 with TRBJ2-1; maybe TRBD1 (6 bases). This clonotype was sampled from a woman at least 80 years old with COVID-19, enrolled during active disease. The chain's CDR3 is CASSLYRDAAFF. Written as DNA, the CDR3 is TGTGCCAGCAGCCTTTACAGGGATGCTGCGTTCTTC.